The present entry profiles one TCR beta chain with its context. Antigen unknown. Looked up from germline, CDR1 is MGHDK and CDR2 is SYGVNS. This CDR3 has 13 residues. Trimming took off 7 bases at V and 0 bases at J, with 9 bases between the two ends. The data are from a study of early T cells in non-severe SARS-CoV-2 infection. As for the study in general: The input, bulk RNA from unsorted whole blood, was sequenced, and chains were unpaired. Broader study findings: Clonotype matching in VDJdb favored anti-spike CD8 responses and did not capture private and CD4 specificities.

Attachment of unique molecular identifiers to individual cDNA molecules was performed. TCRdb ran MiXCR on the 5' RACE reads and lists one entry per CDR3 protein. This repertoire shows 68,000 or so distinct CDR3 sequences, more than 9% found once; its top ten account for around 1.7%. This receptor was obtained from an adult who was a healthcare worker with PCR-confirmed SARS-CoV-2 infection or an uninfected control (not recorded which). This chain connects TRBV25-1 to TRBJ1-1, with a possible D match to TRBD1 (5 bases). The sequencing sample was made of whole blood. This CDR3 reads CASMGQLNTEAFF. The CDR3 coding sequence is TGTGCCAGCATGGGGCAACTGAACACTGAAGCTTTCTTT.